This T cell receptor (beta chain) appears in the sequencing data of a study of control samples from healthy donors and cancer patients. This CDR3 has 13 residues. The V gene end was trimmed by 5 bases and the J gene end by 7 bases; junction bases not matched to a gene: 4. Germline V gene data show CDR1 as MRHNA and CDR2 as SNTAGT. TCRdb's copy holds only in-frame clones and misses some; the assay was immunoSEQ multiplex PCR. The sample includes tens of thousands of clones, more than 70% of them seen just once. The sequencing input was blood. This chain links TRBV6-4 with TRBJ1-5, with 8 bases that match TRBD1. This TCR came from a woman between 45 and 60 years old in good health. The CDR3 loop reads CASSIQGGQPQHF. CDR3 DNA sequence: TGTGCCAGCAGTATACAGGGGGGCCAGCCCCAGCATTTT.